These 20 T cell receptor beta chains were all obtained from the same sample, sequenced in a study of immune evolution from preneoplasia to lung adenocarcinoma. Clones were sequenced by immunoSEQ multiplex PCR, and TCRdb holds only the in-frame ones, with some missing. The sample lists around 6,100 clones; more than 65% were seen once. The material sequenced was FFPE lung adenocarcinoma in situ tissue. All receptors derive from a person aged 60 to 85 with lung adenocarcinoma.

The chain uses TRBV30 and TRBJ2-5, with a weak D call TRBD2 (6 bases). Near its end, the DNA agrees better with TRBJ2-7, so the J call may be wrong. Germline lookup yields CDR1 GTSNPN and CDR2 SVGIG (reference sequence). The CDR3 is 13 amino acids. CDR3 nucleotide sequence: TGTGCCTGGAGTCGCGGGGTCCCCTACGAGCAGTACTTC. This encodes CAWSRGVPYEQYF.

The rearrangement links TRBV28 to TRBJ1-2; D gene unclear. The CDR3 contains 13 residues. CDR1 is MDHEN and CDR2 is SYDVKM in the germline V gene. Trimming shortened V by 6 bases and J by 8 bases, and 16 bases separated the two germline ends. CDR3 in amino acids: CASRPSGDNGYTF. DNA for the CDR3: TGTGCCAGCAGACCCTCTGGGGATAACGGCTACACCTTC.

This rearrangement joins TRBV6-1 to TRBJ1-6, with D possibly being TRBD1 (6 bases). The CDR3 consists of 14 residues. The V end was cut by 4 bases, the J end by 7 bases, with 11 bases between. Germline loops: CDR1 MNHNS, CDR2 SASEGT. The CDR3 loop reads CASSVGGENSPLHF. The CDR3 DNA is TGTGCCAGCAGTGTAGGGGGGGAGAATTCACCCCTCCACTTT.

The J gene is TRBJ1-2, the V gene TRBV2; no firm D call. CDR3 size: 14 residues. The germline gives CDR1 SNHLY, CDR2 FYNNEI. V was pared by 3 bases and J by 7 bases, with 15 bases between. The CDR3 protein is CASSEGVRNSGYTF. The CDR3 coding sequence is TGTGCCAGCAGTGAGGGAGTTAGGAATTCTGGCTACACCTTC.

J is TRBJ1-4 and V is TRBV9; D remains ambiguous. CDR3 size: 13 residues. CDR1 is SGDLS and CDR2 is YYNGEE in the germline V gene. V was trimmed by 4 bases and J by 6 bases, leaving 10 bases between them. CDR3 in amino acids: CASSPKVDEKLFF. CDR3 DNA: TGTGCCAGCAGCCCCAAGGTGGATGAAAAACTGTTTTTT.

The chain links TRBV7-3 to TRBJ1-1; 10 bases are a match to TRBD1. Trimming removed 5 bases from V and 13 bases from J; junction bases left unmatched: 4. CDR1 is SGHTA and CDR2 is FQGTGA in the germline V gene. The length of the CDR3 is 11 residues. The CDR3 nucleotides are TGTGCCAGCAGCCAGGGGACAGGGGTTTTCTTT. Translated: CASSQGTGVFF.

The chain employs TRBV9 and TRBJ2-2; D might be TRBD1 (5 bases). The V gene lost 4 bases and the J gene lost 6 bases, with 10 bases spanning the gap. The CDR3 has 13 amino acids. CDR1 and CDR2 from the germline V gene are SGDLS and YYNGEE. The DNA of the CDR3 is TGTGCCAGCAGCTTAGGGGTTTCCGGGGAGCTGTTTTTT. Encoded protein: CASSLGVSGELFF.

The chain couples TRBV6-6 to TRBJ1-2; D unresolved. The germline gives CDR1 MNHNY, CDR2 SVGAGI (reference sequence). This CDR3 has 11 residues. CDR3 sequence (DNA): TGTGCTACCAGCTCCAGCTGGGGCTACACCTTC. Amino acids: CATSSSWGYTF.

The chain links TRBV5-5 to TRBJ1-3; no reliable D call. With 4 bases removed from V and 6 bases from J, the gap between germline ends came to 11 bases. This CDR3 has 13 residues. Germline values: CDR1 SGHKS, CDR2 YYEKEE (reference sequence). The CDR3 DNA reads as TGTGCCAGCAGCCCCAGCCTCGTAAACACCATATATTTT. Translation: CASSPSLVNTIYF. The variable domain in full, with the rest retrieved from reference TRBV5-5 and TRBJ1-3, is DAGVTQSPTHLIKTRGQQVTLRCSPISGHKSVSWYQQVLGQGPQFIFQYYEKEERGRGNFPDRFSARQFPNYSSELNVNALLLGDSALYLCASSPSLVNTIYFGEGSWLTVV.

CDR3 residues: CASRRTAYNEQFF. The CDR3 bases are TGTGCCAGCAGGAGGACCGCCTACAATGAGCAGTTCTTC. The chain employs TRBV28 and TRBJ2-1; D gene uncertain. Trimming took 6 bases from V and 2 from J, leaving 8 bases between them. The CDR3 spans 13 residues. Germline values: CDR1 MDHEN, CDR2 SYDVKM.

J is TRBJ2-6 and V is TRBV7-2, with D perhaps TRBD1 or TRBD2 (6 bases each). The V and J ends lost 1 base and 0 bases respectively, with 13 bases between them. Germline V gene lookup returns CDR1 SGHTA and CDR2 FQGNSA. The CDR3 contains 18 residues. As DNA, the CDR3 is TGTGCCAGCAGCTTAGGAGTAGGGGGAGGCTCTGGGGCCAACGTCCTGACTTTC. Translated: CASSLGVGGGSGANVLTF.

This chain uses TRBV2 with TRBJ2-1; possibly TRBD1 or TRBD2 for D (6 bases each). The CDR3 is 11 amino acids. The ends were cut back, 8 bases at V and 6 bases at J, with 8 bases in the middle. The germline V gene encodes CDR1 SNHLY and CDR2 FYNNEI. This chain's CDR3 is CASWGANEQFF. CDR3 sequence (DNA): TGTGCCAGCTGGGGGGCCAATGAGCAGTTCTTC.

Here the CDR3 DNA reads TGTGCCATCAGTGAGAGTGGGAACACTGAAGCTTTCTTT. It is translated as CAISESGNTEAFF. This chain uses TRBV10-3 with TRBJ1-1; unclear D gene. There are 13 residues in the CDR3. Germline V gene data show CDR1 as ENHRY and CDR2 as SYGVKD. V dropped 2 bases and J dropped 1 base, with 5 bases sitting between them.

The chain joins TRBV5-4 to TRBJ2-7; no reliable D call. Per germline, CDR1 SGHNT and CDR2 YYREEE (reference sequence). Trimming pared 3 bases from V and 1 base from J, leaving 2 bases between. The CDR3 has 11 amino acids. CDR3 DNA sequence: TGTGCCAGCAGCTATTCCTACGAGCAGTACTTC. It yields the protein CASSYSYEQYF.

This clone was detected a few times. This sample includes further DNA sequences coding for the same CDR3. This chain connects TRBV27 to TRBJ2-1; D is uncertain. This CDR3 region has 13 residues. V was pared by 2 bases and J by 5 bases, with 7 bases between. Germline values: CDR1 MNHEY, CDR2 SMNVEV (reference sequence). In nucleotides, the CDR3 is TGTGCCAGCAGTTTAGGGGTAAACAATGAGCAGTTCTTC. Protein: CASSLGVNNEQFF.

This chain joins TRBV19 and TRBJ1-5; D perhaps matches TRBD1 (5 bases). The CDR3 length is 15 residues. The germline V gene has CDR1 LNHDA and CDR2 SQIVND (reference sequence). Trimming cost V 5 bases and J 9 bases, with 20 bases left between them. The CDR3 DNA reads as TGTGCCAGTAGTTCTCAGGGTATTGAACATGCGCCCCAGCATTTT. This sequence encodes CASSSQGIEHAPQHF.

This sequence joins TRBV28 and TRBJ2-7; 9 nucleotides agree with TRBD1. The CDR3 totals 14 residues. J was trimmed by 4 bases and V by 7 bases; bases with no gene match: 8. Germline CDR1 reads MDHEN; CDR2 reads SYDVKM. CDR3 sequence (DNA): TGTGCCAGCACCATCGGGACAGGGCAATACGAGCAGTACTTC. It is translated as CASTIGTGQYEQYF.

This clone was seen a handful of times. The sample carries other DNA sequences with the same CDR3. The V gene is TRBV18, the J gene TRBJ1-1; 9 nucleotides align to TRBD1. The germline V gene has CDR1 KGHSH and CDR2 LQKENI. With 6 bases clipped from V and 1 base from J, the junction kept 9 bases outside the gene matches. The CDR3 runs 16 residues. CDR3 region: CASSPLPGQGNTEAFF. The CDR3 DNA reads as TGTGCCAGCTCGCCGTTACCGGGACAGGGGAACACTGAAGCTTTCTTT. Full variable domain (outside the CDR3, taken from reference TRBV18 and TRBJ1-1): NAGVMQNPRHLVRRRGQEARLRCSPMKGHSHVYWYRQLPEEGLKFMVYLQKENIIDESGMPKERFSAEFPKEGPSILRIQQVVRGDSAAYFCASSPLPGQGNTEAFFGQGTRLTVV.

The chain links TRBV29-1 to TRBJ2-2, with D possibly being TRBD2 (7 bases). CDR1 and CDR2 (germline): SQVTM, ANQGSEA. The CDR3 totals 15 residues. V dropped 7 bases and J dropped 5 bases, with 20 bases sitting between them. CDR3 DNA sequence: TGCAGCGCGCCCAAGGGGGGGGCGATGACCGGGGAGCTGTTTTTT. It translates to CSAPKGGAMTGELFF.

The gene calls are TRBV7-2 and TRBJ2-7; a possible D gene is TRBD1 (5 bases). The CDR3 extends over 12 amino acids. CDR1 SGHTA and CDR2 FQGNSA come from the germline V gene. Trimming stripped 4 bases from V and 6 bases from J, with 10 bases between. The CDR3 DNA follows: TGTGCCAGCAGCTGGGGCCCGGGCGAGCAGTACTTC. Translation gives CASSWGPGEQYF.